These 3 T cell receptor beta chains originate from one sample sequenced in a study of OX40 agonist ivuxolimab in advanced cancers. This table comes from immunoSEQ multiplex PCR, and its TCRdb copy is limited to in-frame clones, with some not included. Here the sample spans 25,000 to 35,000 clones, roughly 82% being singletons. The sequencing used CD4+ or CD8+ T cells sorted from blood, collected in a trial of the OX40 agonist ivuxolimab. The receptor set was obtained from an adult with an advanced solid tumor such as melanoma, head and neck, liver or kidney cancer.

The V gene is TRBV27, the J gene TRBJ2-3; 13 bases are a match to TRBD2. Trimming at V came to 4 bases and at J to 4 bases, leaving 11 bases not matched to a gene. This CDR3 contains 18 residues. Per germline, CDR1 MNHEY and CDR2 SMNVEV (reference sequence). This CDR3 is CASSSTLAGGPGADTQYF. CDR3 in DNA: TGTGCCAGCAGTTCAACACTAGCGGGGGGGCCCGGGGCAGATACGCAGTATTTT.

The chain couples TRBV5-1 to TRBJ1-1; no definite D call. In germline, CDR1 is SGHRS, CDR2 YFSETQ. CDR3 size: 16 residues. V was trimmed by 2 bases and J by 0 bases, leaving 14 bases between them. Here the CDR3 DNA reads TGCGCCAGCAGCTTCCCTCGGGGTGAGGTGAACACTGAAGCTTTCTTT. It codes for CASSFPRGEVNTEAFF. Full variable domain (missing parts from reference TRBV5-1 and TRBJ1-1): KAGVTQTPRYLIKTRGQQVTLSCSPISGHRSVSWYQQTPGQGLQFLFEYFSETQRNKGNFPGRFSGRQFSNSRSEMNVSTLELGDSALYLCASSFPRGEVNTEAFFGQGTRLTVV.

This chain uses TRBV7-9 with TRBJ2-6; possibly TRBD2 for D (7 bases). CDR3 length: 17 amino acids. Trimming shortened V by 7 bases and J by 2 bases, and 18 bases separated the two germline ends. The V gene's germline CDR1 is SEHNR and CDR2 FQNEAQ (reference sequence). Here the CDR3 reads CASTPGGAGPGANVLTF. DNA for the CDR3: TGTGCCAGCACCCCGGGGGGCGCGGGGCCTGGGGCCAACGTCCTGACTTTC.